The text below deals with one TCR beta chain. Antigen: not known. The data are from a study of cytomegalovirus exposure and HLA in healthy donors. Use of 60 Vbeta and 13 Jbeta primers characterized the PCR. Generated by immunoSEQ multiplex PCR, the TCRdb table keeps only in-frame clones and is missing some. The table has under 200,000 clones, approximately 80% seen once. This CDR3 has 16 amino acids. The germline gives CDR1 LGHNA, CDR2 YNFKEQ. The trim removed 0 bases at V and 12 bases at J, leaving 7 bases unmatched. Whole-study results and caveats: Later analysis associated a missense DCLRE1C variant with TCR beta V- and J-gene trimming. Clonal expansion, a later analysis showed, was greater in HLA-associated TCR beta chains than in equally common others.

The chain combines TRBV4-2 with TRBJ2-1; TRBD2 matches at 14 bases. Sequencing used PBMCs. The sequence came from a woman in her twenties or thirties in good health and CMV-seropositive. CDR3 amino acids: CASSQDSGLAGGGQFF. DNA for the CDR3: TGTGCCAGCAGCCAAGACTCCGGACTAGCGGGGGGTGGGCAGTTCTTC.